In this sample, the clone carrying this T cell receptor (beta chain) turned up a few times. The data are from a study of response to subunit inactivated influenza vaccine. This CDR3 has 14 amino acids. The V segment lost 4 bases and the J segment 6 bases; nucleotides outside the gene matches: 8. Germline loops: CDR1 SGHAT, CDR2 FQNNGV. TCRdb reprocessed the RT-PCR reads with MiXCR, giving one entry per CDR3 protein. The sample has approximately 570,000 distinct CDR3 sequences; roughly 8.2% are singletons. The rearrangement joins TRBV11-2 to TRBJ2-5, with TRBD1 matching 7 bases. The sequencing here drew on PBMCs from blood, taken around 25 months after vaccination. This receptor was taken from a man between 45 and 75 years old who received an inactivated influenza vaccine. DNA of the CDR3: TGTGCCAGCAGCTACCGGGACAGAGTTAAGACCCAGTACTTC. Its protein is CASSYRDRVKTQYF.